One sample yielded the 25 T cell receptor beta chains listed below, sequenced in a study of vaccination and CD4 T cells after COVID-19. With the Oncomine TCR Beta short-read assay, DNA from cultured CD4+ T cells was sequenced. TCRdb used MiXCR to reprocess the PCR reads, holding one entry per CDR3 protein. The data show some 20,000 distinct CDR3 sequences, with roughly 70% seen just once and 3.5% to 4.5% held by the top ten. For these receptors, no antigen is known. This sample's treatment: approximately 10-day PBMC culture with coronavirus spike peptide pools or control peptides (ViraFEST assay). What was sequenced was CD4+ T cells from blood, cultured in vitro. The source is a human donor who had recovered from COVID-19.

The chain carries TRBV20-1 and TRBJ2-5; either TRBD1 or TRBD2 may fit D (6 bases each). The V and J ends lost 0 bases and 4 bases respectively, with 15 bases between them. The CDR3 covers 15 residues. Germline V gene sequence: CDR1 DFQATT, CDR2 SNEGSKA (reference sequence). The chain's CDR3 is CSARDPRGPGETQYF. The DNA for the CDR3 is TGCAGTGCTAGAGATCCCCGGGGGCCAGGAGAGACCCAGTACTTC.

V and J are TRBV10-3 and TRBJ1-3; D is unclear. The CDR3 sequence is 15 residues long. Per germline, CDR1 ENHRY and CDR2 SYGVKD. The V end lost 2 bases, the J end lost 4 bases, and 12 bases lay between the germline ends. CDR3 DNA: TGTGCCATCAGTGAGGTGAAGGATCCCGGAAACACCATATATTTT. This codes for CAISEVKDPGNTIYF.

CDR3 sequence: CASSYRGGNTEAFF. The CDR3 DNA is TGTGCCAGCAGTTACAGGGGAGGGAACACTGAAGCTTTCTTT. V usage is TRBV11-2 and J usage is TRBJ1-1, with 7 bases identical to TRBD1. CDR1 SGHAT and CDR2 FQNNGV come from the germline V gene. The CDR3 is made up of 14 amino acids. V shed 6 bases and J 1 base; nucleotides not matched to a gene: 5.

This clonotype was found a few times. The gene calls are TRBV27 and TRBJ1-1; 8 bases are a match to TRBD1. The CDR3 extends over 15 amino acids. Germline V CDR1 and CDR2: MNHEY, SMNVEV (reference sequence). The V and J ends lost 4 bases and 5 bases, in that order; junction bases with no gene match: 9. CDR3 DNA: TGTGCCAGCAGTTCGCCTCAGGGGGCTTGGACTGAAGCTTTCTTT. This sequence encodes CASSSPQGAWTEAFF.

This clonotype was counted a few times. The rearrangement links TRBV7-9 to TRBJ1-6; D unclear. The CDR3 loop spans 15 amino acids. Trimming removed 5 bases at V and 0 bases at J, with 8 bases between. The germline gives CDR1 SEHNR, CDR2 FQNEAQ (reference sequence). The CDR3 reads CASSQASSYNSPLHF. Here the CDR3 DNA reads TGTGCCAGCAGCCAAGCAAGCTCCTATAATTCACCCCTCCACTTT.

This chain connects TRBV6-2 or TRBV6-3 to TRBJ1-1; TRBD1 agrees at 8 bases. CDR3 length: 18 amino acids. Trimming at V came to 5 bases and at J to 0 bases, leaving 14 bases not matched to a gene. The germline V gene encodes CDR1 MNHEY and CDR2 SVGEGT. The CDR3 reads CASSVSRDRPGMNTEAFF. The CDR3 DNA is TGTGCCAGCAGTGTGTCCCGGGACAGGCCCGGAATGAACACTGAAGCTTTCTTT.

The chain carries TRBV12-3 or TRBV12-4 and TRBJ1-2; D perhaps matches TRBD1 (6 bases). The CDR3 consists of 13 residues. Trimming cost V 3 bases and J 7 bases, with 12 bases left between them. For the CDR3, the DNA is TGTGCCAGCAGTTTGATCACAGGGAGTGGCTACACCTTC. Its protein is CASSLITGSGYTF.

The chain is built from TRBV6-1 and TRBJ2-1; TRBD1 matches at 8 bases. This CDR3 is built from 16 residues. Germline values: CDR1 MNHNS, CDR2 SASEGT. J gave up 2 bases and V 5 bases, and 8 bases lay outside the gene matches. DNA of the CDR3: TGTGCCAGCAGTCCGACCAGGACAGGGACCTACAATGAGCAGTTCTTC. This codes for CASSPTRTGTYNEQFF.

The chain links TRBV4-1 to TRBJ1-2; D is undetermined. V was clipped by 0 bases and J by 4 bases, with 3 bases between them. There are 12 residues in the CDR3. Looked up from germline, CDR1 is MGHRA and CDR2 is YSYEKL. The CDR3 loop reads CASSQEFYGYTF. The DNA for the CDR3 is TGCGCCAGCAGCCAAGAATTCTATGGCTACACCTTC.

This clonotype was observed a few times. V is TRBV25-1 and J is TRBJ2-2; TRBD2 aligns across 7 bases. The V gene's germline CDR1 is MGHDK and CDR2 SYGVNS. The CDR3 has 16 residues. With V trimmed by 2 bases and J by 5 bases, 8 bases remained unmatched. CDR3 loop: CASSEGRAGWTGELFF. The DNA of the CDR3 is TGTGCCAGCAGTGAAGGTCGAGCGGGATGGACCGGGGAGCTGTTTTTT.

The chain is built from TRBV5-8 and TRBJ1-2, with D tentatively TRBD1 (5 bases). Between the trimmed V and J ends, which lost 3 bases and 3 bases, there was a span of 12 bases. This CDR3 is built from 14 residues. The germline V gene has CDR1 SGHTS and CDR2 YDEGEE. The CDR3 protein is CASSWEGLDYGYTF. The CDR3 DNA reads TGTGCCAGCAGCTGGGAGGGGCTCGACTATGGCTACACCTTC.

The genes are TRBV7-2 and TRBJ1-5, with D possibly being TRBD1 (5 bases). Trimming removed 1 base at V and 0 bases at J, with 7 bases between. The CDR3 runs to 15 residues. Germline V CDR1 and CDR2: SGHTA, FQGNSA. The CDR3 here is CASSLGGSSNQPQHF. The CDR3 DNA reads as TGTGCCAGCAGCTTAGGGGGCAGTAGCAATCAGCCCCAGCATTTT.

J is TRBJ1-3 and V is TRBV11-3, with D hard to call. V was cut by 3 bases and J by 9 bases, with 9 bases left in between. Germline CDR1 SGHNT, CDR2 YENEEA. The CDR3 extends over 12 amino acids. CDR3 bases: TGTGCCAGCAGCTTGATACGGACCACCATATATTTT. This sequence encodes CASSLIRTTIYF. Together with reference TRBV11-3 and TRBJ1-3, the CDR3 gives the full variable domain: EAGVVQSPRYKIIEKKQPVAFWCNPISGHNTLYWYLQNLGQGPELLIRYENEEAVDDSQLPKDRFSAERLKGVDSTLKIQPAELGDSAVYLCASSLIRTTIYFGEGSWLTVV.

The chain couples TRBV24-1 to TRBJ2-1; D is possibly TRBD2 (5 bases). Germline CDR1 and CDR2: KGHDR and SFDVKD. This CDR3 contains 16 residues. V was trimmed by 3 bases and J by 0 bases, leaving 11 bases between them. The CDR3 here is CATSDRRVSSYNEQFF. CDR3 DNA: TGTGCCACCAGTGATCGGCGGGTAAGCTCCTACAATGAGCAGTTCTTC.

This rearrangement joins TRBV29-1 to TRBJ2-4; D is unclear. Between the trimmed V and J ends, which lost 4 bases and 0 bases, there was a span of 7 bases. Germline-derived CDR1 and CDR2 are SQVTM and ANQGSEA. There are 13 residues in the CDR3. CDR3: CSVGAVAKNIQYF. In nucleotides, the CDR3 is TGCAGCGTTGGAGCAGTAGCCAAAAACATTCAGTACTTC.

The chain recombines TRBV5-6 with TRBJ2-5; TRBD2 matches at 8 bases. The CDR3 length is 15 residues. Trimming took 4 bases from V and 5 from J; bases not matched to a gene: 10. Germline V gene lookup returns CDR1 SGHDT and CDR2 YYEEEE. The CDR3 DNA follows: TGTGCCAGCAGCCTCGCGGGTAGCGGGGCGGAGACCCAGTACTTC. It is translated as CASSLAGSGAETQYF.

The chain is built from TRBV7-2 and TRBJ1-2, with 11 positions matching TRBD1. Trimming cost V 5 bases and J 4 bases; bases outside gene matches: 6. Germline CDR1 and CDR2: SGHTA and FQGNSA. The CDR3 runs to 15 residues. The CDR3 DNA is TGTGCCAGCAGCAAAGGACAGGGGGCCTCCTATGGCTACACCTTC. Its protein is CASSKGQGASYGYTF.

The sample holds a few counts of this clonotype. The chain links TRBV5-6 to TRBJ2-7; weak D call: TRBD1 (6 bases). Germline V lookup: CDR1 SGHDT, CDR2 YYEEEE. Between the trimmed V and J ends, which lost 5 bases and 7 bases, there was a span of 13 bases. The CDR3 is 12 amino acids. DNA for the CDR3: TGTGCCAGCAGGGGACAAGCCTTGGAGCAGTACTTC. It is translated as CASRGQALEQYF.

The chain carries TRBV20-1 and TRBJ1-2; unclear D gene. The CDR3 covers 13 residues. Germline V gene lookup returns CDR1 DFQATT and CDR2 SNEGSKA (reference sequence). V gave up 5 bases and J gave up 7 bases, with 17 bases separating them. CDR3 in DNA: TGCAGTGCTCCCCTCCCTTACCTAAGTGGCTACACCTTC. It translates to CSAPLPYLSGYTF.

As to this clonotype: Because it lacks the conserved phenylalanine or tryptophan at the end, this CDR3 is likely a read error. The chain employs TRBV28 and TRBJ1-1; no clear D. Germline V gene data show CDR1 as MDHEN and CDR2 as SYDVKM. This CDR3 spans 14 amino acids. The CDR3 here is CASRGLDFHTEAFL. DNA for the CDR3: TGTGCTAGCCGTGGTTTGGATTTTCACACTGAAGCTTTCCTT.

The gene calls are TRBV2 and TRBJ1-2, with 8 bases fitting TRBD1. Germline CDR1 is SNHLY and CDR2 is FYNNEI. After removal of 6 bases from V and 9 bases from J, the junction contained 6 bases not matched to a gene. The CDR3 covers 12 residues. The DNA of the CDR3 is TGTGCCAGCAGGGCGGACAGGGTGAGCTACACCTTC. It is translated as CASRADRVSYTF.

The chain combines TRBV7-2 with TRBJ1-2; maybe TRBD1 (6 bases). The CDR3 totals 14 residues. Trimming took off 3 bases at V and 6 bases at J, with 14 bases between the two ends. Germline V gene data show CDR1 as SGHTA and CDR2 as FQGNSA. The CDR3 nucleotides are TGTGCCAGCAGCTTGTACCAGGGGTCAGATGGCTACACCTTC. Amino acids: CASSLYQGSDGYTF.

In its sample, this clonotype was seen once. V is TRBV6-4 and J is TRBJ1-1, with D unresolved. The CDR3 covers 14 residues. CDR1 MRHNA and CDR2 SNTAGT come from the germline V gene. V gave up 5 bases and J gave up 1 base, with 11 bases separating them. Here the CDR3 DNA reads TGTGCCAGCAGTTACAGTGCGGGGAACACTGAAGCTTTCTTT. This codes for CASSYSAGNTEAFF.

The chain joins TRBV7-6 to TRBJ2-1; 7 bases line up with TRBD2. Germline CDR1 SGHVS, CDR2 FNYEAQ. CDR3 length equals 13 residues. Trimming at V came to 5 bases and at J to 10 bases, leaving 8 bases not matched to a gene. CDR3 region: CASSLLREGEQFF. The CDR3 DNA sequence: TGTGCCAGCAGCCTTTTGAGGGAGGGAGAGCAGTTCTTC.

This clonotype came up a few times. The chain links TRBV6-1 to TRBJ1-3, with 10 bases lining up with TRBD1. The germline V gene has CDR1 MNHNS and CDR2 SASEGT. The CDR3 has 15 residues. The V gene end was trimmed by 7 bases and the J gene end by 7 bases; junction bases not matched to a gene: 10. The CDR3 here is CASKVPTGGKNTIYF. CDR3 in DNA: TGTGCCAGCAAAGTTCCGACAGGGGGCAAGAACACCATATATTTT.